Below are 17 T cell receptor beta chains sequenced from a single sample in a study of cytomegalovirus exposure and HLA in healthy donors. The primer mix had 60 Vbeta and 13 Jbeta primers. The repertoire was sequenced with immunoSEQ multiplex PCR; TCRdb's copy has only in-frame clones and lacks some. The sample consists of around 120,000 clones, 70% to 80% of them appearing once. Sequenced input: PBMCs. The receptors shown here come from a man in his fifties or sixties in good health and CMV-seropositive.

This clone was observed once. The chain is built from TRBV5-8 and TRBJ1-6, with D possibly being TRBD1 (5 bases). The V end lost 1 base, the J end lost 10 bases, and 21 bases lay between the germline ends. This CDR3 is built from 17 residues. From germline, CDR1 is SGHTS and CDR2 YDEGEE. The CDR3 nucleotides read TGTGCCAGCAGCTTGTCTCTGGGAGGGACGGTGAACTCACCCCTCCACTTT. Its translation is CASSLSLGGTVNSPLHF.

J is TRBJ1-3 and V is TRBV2; tentative D call: TRBD1 (6 bases). Trimming left V 6 bases short and J 4 bases short, with 13 bases between. The CDR3 is 14 residues long. Germline values: CDR1 SNHLY, CDR2 FYNNEI. This CDR3 reads CASSETGFGNTIYF. DNA of the CDR3: TGTGCCAGCAGCGAAACAGGGTTCGGAAACACCATATATTTT.

The chain employs TRBV18 and TRBJ1-3; TRBD1 matches 9 bases. CDR1 and CDR2 (germline): KGHSH, LQKENI. This CDR3 spans 15 amino acids. V gave up 3 bases and J gave up 2 bases; unmatched junction bases: 2. Here the CDR3 DNA reads TGTGCCAGCTCACCCGACAGGGGGACTGGAAACACCATATATTTT. Residues: CASSPDRGTGNTIYF.

CDR3 loop: CASSTIGTRSGNQPQHF. The CDR3 DNA sequence: TGTGCCAGTAGTACGATCGGGACTCGAAGCGGCAATCAGCCCCAGCATTTT. J is TRBJ1-5 and V is TRBV19; D is possibly TRBD1 (5 bases). The V gene lost 4 bases and the J gene lost 2 bases, with 18 bases spanning the gap. Germline lookup yields CDR1 LNHDA and CDR2 SQIVND (reference sequence). The CDR3 has 17 amino acids.

The CDR3 protein is CASSLGVMGQLSYEQYF. The CDR3 coding sequence is TGTGCCAGCAGCTTAGGCGTTATGGGACAGCTATCCTACGAGCAGTACTTC. The chain uses TRBV7-2 and TRBJ2-7; 7 nucleotides match TRBD1. Germline V gives CDR1 SGHTA, CDR2 FQGNSA. There are 17 residues in the CDR3. The V gene end was trimmed by 1 base and the J gene end by 1 base; junction bases not matched to a gene: 10.

This clone was found a few times. The V call is TRBV2, the J call TRBJ1-3; TRBD1 aligns across 9 bases. The CDR3 is 17 residues long. The J segment lost 0 bases and the V segment lost 9 bases, leaving 12 bases of the junction unmatched. Germline lookup yields CDR1 SNHLY and CDR2 FYNNEI. The CDR3 reads CASRGNVTGGSGNTIYF. The CDR3 DNA is TGTGCCAGTAGGGGAAACGTGACAGGGGGCTCTGGAAACACCATATATTTT.

The chain combines TRBV29-1 with TRBJ2-1; TRBD2 matches at 10 bases. Germline CDR1 and CDR2: SQVTM and ANQGSEA. J lost 5 bases, V lost 2 bases, and 3 bases had no gene match. The CDR3 is 14 amino acids. CDR3 loop: CSVERLAGDNEQFF. The CDR3 DNA reads as TGCAGCGTTGAACGGCTAGCGGGGGACAATGAGCAGTTCTTC.

This clone was seen a handful of times. The V gene is TRBV19, the J gene TRBJ1-2; TRBD1 is a possible D gene (5 bases). Germline CDR1 LNHDA, CDR2 SQIVND (reference sequence). The CDR3 sequence is 13 residues long. Trimming pared 3 bases from V and 8 bases from J, leaving 13 bases between. CDR3 DNA: TGTGCCAGTAGTATTTTCAGGGATTCGGGCTACACCTTC. This codes for CASSIFRDSGYTF.

This chain joins TRBV4-1 and TRBJ1-2; 7 nucleotides align to TRBD1. The ends lost 1 base at V and 5 bases at J; junction bases unmatched: 7. The germline V gene has CDR1 MGHRA and CDR2 YSYEKL. The CDR3 runs to 15 residues. CDR3: CASSQGDRGSYGYTF. Written as DNA, the CDR3 is TGCGCCAGCAGCCAAGGGGACAGAGGATCGTATGGCTACACCTTC.

With respect to this clone: Mismatch with germline at one junction end may stem from a read error. The chain recombines TRBV27 with TRBJ2-7, with TRBD1 matching 7 bases. The CDR3 is 14 residues long. The germline V gene encodes CDR1 MNHEY and CDR2 SMNVEV (reference sequence). CDR3 nucleotide sequence: TGTGCCAGCAGTATATCCAGGGGGAATTACGAGCAGTACTTC. It encodes CASSISRGNYEQYF.

This chain links TRBV6-1 with TRBJ2-1; weak D call: TRBD1 (6 bases). The germline V and J ends were trimmed by 4 bases and 4 bases, with 17 bases remaining between them. CDR3 length equals 16 residues. Germline CDR1 and CDR2: MNHNS and SASEGT. CDR3 amino acids: CASSGVDSQTYNEQFF. Written as DNA, the CDR3 is TGTGCCAGCAGTGGAGTGGACAGCCAGACATACAATGAGCAGTTCTTC.

The V call is TRBV15, the J call TRBJ2-4, with D possibly TRBD1 on 5 matching bases. The CDR3 covers 16 residues. V was clipped by 0 bases and J by 0 bases, with 9 bases between them. CDR1 LNHNV and CDR2 YYDKDF come from the germline V gene (reference sequence). The CDR3 sequence: CATSREQDIAKNIQYF. DNA of the CDR3: TGTGCCACCAGCAGAGAACAGGACATAGCCAAAAACATTCAGTACTTC.

Notes on this clone: Other DNA sequences within the sample encode an identical CDR3. J is TRBJ1-1 and V is TRBV30; D may be TRBD1 (5 bases). V lost 1 base and J 0 bases, leaving 15 bases between the germline ends. Per the germline V gene, CDR1 is GTSNPN and CDR2 is SVGIG (reference sequence). The CDR3 extends over 16 amino acids. CDR3: CAWSGTGGYMNTEAFF. In DNA form, the CDR3 reads TGTGCCTGGAGTGGGACGGGGGGTTACATGAACACTGAAGCTTTCTTT.

In its sample, this clone was seen a few times. The genes are TRBV12-5 and TRBJ2-1; 9 bases agree with TRBD2. The ends lost 1 base at V and 5 bases at J; junction bases unmatched: 3. Germline CDR1 LGHNT, CDR2 FRNRAP. The CDR3 sequence is 15 residues long. CDR3 region: CASGLGLADNNEQFF. The CDR3 coding sequence is TGTGCTAGTGGTTTGGGACTAGCGGATAACAATGAGCAGTTCTTC.

V gene TRBV30 combines with J gene TRBJ2-1; TRBD2 matches 10 bases. CDR1 and CDR2 (germline): GTSNPN, SVGIG (reference sequence). The CDR3 runs to 17 residues. V shed 1 base and J 0 bases; nucleotides not matched to a gene: 6. CDR3 in amino acids: CAWSGSSGGYSYNEQFF. In DNA, the CDR3 is TGTGCCTGGAGTGGCTCTAGCGGGGGCTACTCCTACAATGAGCAGTTCTTC. The whole variable domain, remainder taken from reference TRBV30 and TRBJ2-1, is SQTIHQWPATLVQPVGSPLSLECTVEGTSNPNLYWYRQAAGRGLQLLFYSVGIGQISSEVPQNLSASRPQDRQFILSSKKLLLSDSGFYLCAWSGSSGGYSYNEQFFGPGTRLTVL.

This chain joins TRBV7-2 and TRBJ2-7; 9 bases are a match to TRBD2. Germline values: CDR1 SGHTA, CDR2 FQGNSA. V shed 5 bases and J 7 bases; nucleotides not matched to a gene: 6. This CDR3 spans 13 amino acids. CDR3 bases: TGTGCCAGCAGCACCGGGACTAGCAGAGAGCAGTACTTC. Encoded protein: CASSTGTSREQYF.

This clone was seen a single time. The V and J genes are TRBV6-1 and TRBJ2-5; 9 nucleotides match TRBD1. The DNA end favors TRBJ2-7, so the J call may be wrong. Germline-derived CDR1 and CDR2 are MNHNS and SASEGT. This CDR3 spans 18 amino acids. DNA for the CDR3: TGTGCCAGCAGTGCCTCCGGGACAGGGATCTTAAAAAGCTACGAGCAGTACTTC. Translated: CASSASGTGILKSYEQYF.